Listed here are 24 T cell receptor beta chains from one sample, sequenced in a study of T cells in women clearing cervical HPV infection. Assay used: immunoSEQ multiplex PCR; TCRdb lists only in-frame clones, some missing. The sample's table shows 30,000 to 45,000 clones. Sequenced material: blood buffy coat. These receptors came from a woman aged 18 to 75 with a cervical HPV16 infection that either progressed to CIN3+ or cleared (not recorded which).

A word on this clone: The read comes to an end 3 residues before the CDR3 does, leaving the germline J gene to fill in the end. V gene TRBV4-2 combines with J gene TRBJ2-7, with TRBD2 matching over 8 bases. V lost 0 bases to trimming and J lost 0 bases; unmatched junction nucleotides: 1. The CDR3 loop spans 15 amino acids. The germline V gene has CDR1 LGHNA and CDR2 YNFKEQ. CDR3 region: CASSQESGSSYEQYF. The part of the CDR3 DNA that was read is TGTGCCAGCAGCCAAGAAAGCGGGAGCTCCTACGAG.

In regard to this clone: Coverage ceases 3 residues before the CDR3 finishes, and the germline J gene fills in the end. V gene TRBV2 combines with J gene TRBJ2-6; 9 nucleotides agree with TRBD1. The CDR3 sequence is 17 residues long. J gave up 2 bases and V 9 bases, and 11 bases lay outside the gene matches. From germline, CDR1 is SNHLY and CDR2 FYNNEI. The sequenced part of the CDR3 DNA is TGTGCCAGTCAAAGGGACAGGGCTCCCACTGGGGCCAACGTC. Translated: CASQRDRAPTGANV. The full CDR3 protein is CASQRDRAPTGANVLTF.

Comments on this clone: The read stops 3 residues short of the end of the CDR3; the missing end is completed from the germline J gene. The chain joins TRBV6-1 to TRBJ1-4; 7 bases are shared with TRBD1. The CDR3 totals 15 residues. V shed 3 bases and J 4 bases; nucleotides not matched to a gene: 5. The germline CDR1 and CDR2 sequences are MNHNS and SASEGT. The sequenced part of the CDR3 DNA is TGTGCCAGCAGTGATTCCAGGGGGAATAATGAAAAA. Its protein product is CASSDSRGNNEK. The whole CDR3 sequence reads CASSDSRGNNEKLFF.

As concerns this clone: Read coverage stops 3 residues before the CDR3 terminus; the germline J gene supplies the remainder. This chain links TRBV11-2 with TRBJ2-7, with 8 bases fitting TRBD1. Germline V lookup: CDR1 SGHAT, CDR2 FQNNGV. The CDR3 sequence is 14 residues long. V was clipped by 4 bases and J by 1 base; unmatched bases: 3. This CDR3 is CASSSYRGSYEQYF. The part of the CDR3 DNA that was read is TGTGCCAGCAGCTCCTACAGGGGGTCCTACGAG.

To note about this clone: The read gets to within 3 residues of the CDR3 end, and the germline J gene fills in the rest. V and J are TRBV28 and TRBJ2-7, with TRBD2 as a possible D gene (6 bases). The CDR3 is made up of 14 amino acids. Germline CDR1 reads MDHEN; CDR2 reads SYDVKM. V gave up 3 bases and J gave up 2 bases, with 11 bases separating them. CDR3 protein: CASSFAGHTYEQYF. CDR3 bases read: TGTGCCAGCAGTTTCGCGGGGCACACCTACGAG. The full variable domain, its missing parts supplied by reference TRBV28 and TRBJ2-7, is DVKVTQSSRYLVKRTGEKVFLECVQDMDHENMFWYRQDPGLGLRLIYFSYDVKMKEKGDIPEGYSVSREKKERFSLILESASTNQTSMYLCASSFAGHTYEQYFGPGTRLTVT.

Concerning this clone itself: The read gets to within 3 residues of the CDR3 end, and the germline J gene fills in the rest. The chain recombines TRBV12-3 or TRBV12-4 with TRBJ2-1; the D gene is possibly TRBD2 (6 bases). The ends were cut back, 3 bases at V and 9 bases at J, with 9 bases in the middle. This CDR3 region has 12 residues. The CDR3 loop is CASSLVGGEQFF. Incomplete CDR3 DNA: TGTGCCAGCAGTTTGGTGGGGGGTGAG.

Notes on this clone: The read halts 3 residues ahead of the CDR3 end, with the missing end drawn from the germline J gene. V gene TRBV2 combines with J gene TRBJ2-5, with 12 bases identical to TRBD2. The CDR3 has 14 amino acids. Germline V gene lookup returns CDR1 SNHLY and CDR2 FYNNEI. V was clipped by 6 bases and J by 5 bases; unmatched bases: 4. Partial CDR3 DNA: TGTGCCAGCAGCGCCGGGACTAGCGGGGAGACC. It yields the protein CASSAGTSGET. The whole CDR3 sequence is CASSAGTSGETQYF.

Remarks on this clone: Read data end 3 residues before the CDR3 end; the end is taken from the germline J gene. V usage is TRBV6-2 or TRBV6-3 and J usage is TRBJ1-1; TRBD1 might be the D (6 bases). The V gene lost 4 bases and the J gene lost 1 base, with 16 bases spanning the gap. CDR1 is MNHEY and CDR2 is SVGEGT in the germline V gene. CDR3 length: 16 amino acids. The CDR3 sequence: CASSWTVRDRNTEAFF. The sequenced CDR3 bases are TGTGCCAGCAGTTGGACAGTGAGGGATCGGAACACTGAA.

In regard to this clone: The CDR3 end is not reached by the read, which stops 3 residues before it; the germline J gene fills it in. This sequence joins TRBV9 and TRBJ1-2, with no clear D. Germline CDR1 is SGDLS and CDR2 is YYNGEE. V lost 2 bases and J lost 4, with 15 bases in between. There are 15 residues in the CDR3. The CDR3 sequence is CASSVAAATSYGYTF. The DNA read from the CDR3 is TGTGCCAGCAGCGTGGCGGCGGCTACCAGCTATGGC.

Note on this clone: The read finishes 3 residues shy of the CDR3 end, and the germline J gene is used to complete it. The chain links TRBV29-1 to TRBJ2-1, with 12 positions matching TRBD2. The ends lost 4 bases at V and 9 bases at J; junction bases unmatched: 7. The CDR3 contains 14 residues. CDR1 SQVTM and CDR2 ANQGSEA come from the germline V gene. CDR3 DNA (partial): TGCAGCGTTGTTAGACTAGCGGGAGTGGGTGAG. This translates into CSVVRLAGVGE. The entire CDR3 protein is CSVVRLAGVGEQFF.

Turning to this clone: The read ends 3 residues shy of where the CDR3 ends; the end is completed using the germline J gene. This chain uses TRBV2 with TRBJ2-7, with 11 bases matching TRBD2. The V gene's germline CDR1 is SNHLY and CDR2 FYNNEI. Trimming took 8 bases from V and 4 from J; bases not matched to a gene: 4. The length of the CDR3 is 13 residues. The sequenced part of the CDR3 DNA is TGTGCCAGCGAGGGACTAGCGGCTTACGAG. Amino acids: CASEGLAAYE. The whole CDR3 sequence reads CASEGLAAYEQYF. Full variable domain (rest looked up from reference TRBV2 and TRBJ2-7): EPEVTQTPSHQVTQMGQEVILRCVPISNHLYFYWYRQILGQKVEFLVSFYNNEISEKSEIFDDQFSVERPDGSNFTLKIRSTKLEDSAMYFCASEGLAAYEQYFGPGTRLTVT.

CDR3 DNA (partial): TGTGCCAGCATGGGTCCGGGACAAATCTATGGC. Its translation is CASMGPGQIYG. The complete CDR3 reads CASMGPGQIYGYTF. The chain joins TRBV2 to TRBJ1-2, with D tentatively TRBD1 (6 bases). The read is 3 residues too short to cover the CDR3 end, so that end is filled in from the germline J gene. The CDR3 contains 14 residues. Trimming stripped 7 bases from V and 4 bases from J, with 16 bases between. The germline V gene has CDR1 SNHLY and CDR2 FYNNEI.

A word on this clone: One end of the junction fails to match germline, which may point to a read error. The read stops 3 residues short of the end of the CDR3; the missing end is completed from the germline J gene. The rearrangement uses TRBV7-7 and TRBJ1-2; 7 nucleotides align to TRBD1. Germline V lookup: CDR1 SSHAT, CDR2 FNYEAQ (reference sequence). CDR3 length equals 16 residues. The CDR3 bases that were read are TGTGCTAGCAGCTTAGCCCAATCGACAGGGACCCATGGC. Its translation is CASSLAQSTGTHG. The full CDR3 sequence reads CASSLAQSTGTHGYTF. The entire variable domain, with the rest obtained from reference TRBV7-7 and TRBJ1-2, is as follows: GAGVSQSPRYKVTKRGQDVTLRCDPISSHATLYWYQQALGQGPEFLTYFNYEAQPDKSGLPSDRFSAERPEGSISTLTIQRTEQRDSAMYRCASSLAQSTGTHGYTFGSGTRLTVV.

Concerning this clone: The read comes to an end 3 residues before the CDR3 does, leaving the germline J gene to fill in the end. The rearrangement joins TRBV20-1 to TRBJ1-2; D uncertain. Trimming took off 3 bases at V and 6 bases at J, with 26 bases between the two ends. The CDR3 totals 17 residues. Looked up from germline, CDR1 is DFQATT and CDR2 is SNEGSKA (reference sequence). The CDR3 DNA, read in part, is TGCAGTGCTAGTTTAAGAGGCCGGGCAGGCCCCGGGGATGGC. Protein sequence: CSASLRGRAGPGDG. The entire CDR3 reads CSASLRGRAGPGDGYTF.

With respect to this clone: The read stops 3 residues short of the end of the CDR3; the missing end is completed from the germline J gene. The chain couples TRBV20-1 to TRBJ2-2; D call uncertain. There are 13 residues in the CDR3. Germline CDR1 reads DFQATT; CDR2 reads SNEGSKA (reference sequence). Trimming took off 1 base at V and 1 base at J, with 4 bases between the two ends. The CDR3 bases that were read are TGCAGTGCTAGAGCGGGGAACACCGGGGAG. This codes for CSARAGNTGE. The complete CDR3 sequence is CSARAGNTGELFF.

Regarding this clone: The read gets to within 3 residues of the CDR3 end, and the germline J gene fills in the rest. The chain employs TRBV28 and TRBJ2-7; TRBD2 agrees at 7 bases. J gave up 3 bases and V 5 bases, and 4 bases lay outside the gene matches. The length of the CDR3 is 13 residues. Germline CDR1 is MDHEN and CDR2 is SYDVKM. The part of the CDR3 DNA that was read is TGTGCCAGCAGTCCCCGGGGGGACTACGAG. Its protein product is CASSPRGDYE. The whole CDR3 is CASSPRGDYEQYF. Together with reference TRBV28 and TRBJ2-7, the CDR3 gives the full variable domain: DVKVTQSSRYLVKRTGEKVFLECVQDMDHENMFWYRQDPGLGLRLIYFSYDVKMKEKGDIPEGYSVSREKKERFSLILESASTNQTSMYLCASSPRGDYEQYFGPGTRLTVT.

Comments on this clone: The CDR3 end lies 3 residues beyond the end of the read and is filled in from the germline J gene. This rearrangement joins TRBV12-3 or TRBV12-4 to TRBJ1-5; D may be TRBD1 (6 bases). There are 15 residues in the CDR3. Trimming removed 5 bases from V and 2 bases from J, with 13 bases in between. CDR3: CASSPNTGRNQPQHF. The sequenced CDR3 bases are TGTGCCAGCAGTCCCAACACAGGGCGCAATCAGCCC.

Concerning this clone: The CDR3 extends 3 residues past the end of the read, so its final part is completed from the germline J gene. V usage is TRBV19 and J usage is TRBJ2-1; possibly TRBD2 for D (6 bases). There are 15 residues in the CDR3. Per germline, CDR1 LNHDA and CDR2 SQIVND (reference sequence). Deletions cut 6 bases from V and 7 bases from J, with 19 bases between. CDR3: CASRRTGLEGNEQFF. The sequenced CDR3 bases are TGTGCCAGTAGGCGGACGGGACTGGAGGGTAATGAG.

As for this clone: From the germline J gene comes the end of the CDR3, since the read stops 3 residues before it. The V call is TRBV7-2, the J call TRBJ2-3, with 8 bases matching TRBD2. CDR1 SGHTA and CDR2 FQGNSA come from the germline V gene. Trimming removed 5 bases from V and 5 bases from J; junction bases left unmatched: 6. This CDR3 is built from 14 residues. The CDR3 loop reads CASSLSGGQDTQYF. The CDR3 DNA, read in part, is TGTGCCAGCAGCCTGAGCGGGGGCCAAGATACG.

A remark on this clone: Sequencing ends 3 residues short of the CDR3 end; the germline J gene provides the rest. The chain carries TRBV20-1 and TRBJ2-1; D perhaps matches TRBD2 (6 bases). The CDR3 has 12 amino acids. V lost 5 bases, J lost 7 bases, and 12 bases lay in between. Germline values: CDR1 DFQATT, CDR2 SNEGSKA (reference sequence). The DNA read from the CDR3 is TGCAGTGCTGCTCGGCGGGGAAATGAG. It codes for CSAARRGNE. The complete CDR3 reads CSAARRGNEQFF.

As to this clone: Coverage ceases 3 residues before the CDR3 finishes, and the germline J gene fills in the end. The chain carries TRBV20-1 and TRBJ2-5, with 12 positions matching TRBD2. V lost 0 bases, J lost 5 bases, and 16 bases stayed unmatched. Germline V lookup: CDR1 DFQATT, CDR2 SNEGSKA (reference sequence). The CDR3 is 19 amino acids. This chain's CDR3 is CSARDKMGGLAGFGETQYF. The covered CDR3 bases are TGCAGTGCTAGAGATAAGATGGGAGGACTAGCGGGATTTGGGGAGACC.

Remarks on this clone: The observed sequence ends 3 residues before the CDR3 terminus, with the missing tail filled in from the germline J gene. This chain uses TRBV7-6 with TRBJ2-7; a weak D match, TRBD2 (6 bases). The CDR3 runs to 13 residues. The germline V gene has CDR1 SGHVS and CDR2 FNYEAQ. V gave up 5 bases and J gave up 4 bases, with 12 bases separating them. CDR3 bases read: TGTGCCAGCAGCCCGGGGGACGGTTACGAG. Protein product: CASSPGDGYE. The whole CDR3 region reads CASSPGDGYEQYF.

Worth noting for this clone: The DNA ends 3 residues before the CDR3 does, and the rest of the CDR3 is filled in from the germline J gene. The rearrangement joins TRBV11-2 to TRBJ2-3; D may be TRBD1 (5 bases). In germline, CDR1 is SGHAT, CDR2 FQNNGV. The length of the CDR3 is 15 residues. The V and J ends lost 2 bases and 2 bases respectively, with 11 bases between them. CDR3 sequence reads: CASSLYPTDTDTQYF. The part of the CDR3 DNA that was read is TGTGCCAGCAGCTTATATCCGACAGACACAGATACG.

As concerns this clone: The CDR3 end falls 3 residues outside the read, so it is completed with the germline J gene. V gene TRBV19 combines with J gene TRBJ2-7; the D gene is possibly TRBD2 (6 bases). The CDR3 contains 12 residues. Trimming removed 3 bases from V and 3 bases from J, with 6 bases in between. The germline V gene has CDR1 LNHDA and CDR2 SQIVND (reference sequence). CDR3 in amino acids: CASSMEGYEQYF. The DNA read from the CDR3 is TGTGCCAGTAGTATGGAGGGCTACGAG.